This T cell receptor beta chain comes out of a study of blood T cell repertoires in COVID-19. Study as a whole: From T cells, B-cell-depleted T cells, or PBMCs came the material, which was cDNA or gDNA.

Assay used: immunoSEQ multiplex PCR; TCRdb lists only in-frame clones, some missing. The sample records under 110,000 clones, around 87% being singletons. V was trimmed by 4 bases and J by 6 bases, leaving 13 bases between them. This CDR3 has 14 amino acids. Germline V gives CDR1 SGDLS, CDR2 YYNGEE. Material for sequencing was peripheral blood. This receptor was taken from a woman aged 30 to 39 with acute or convalescent COVID-19. The J gene is TRBJ2-2, the V gene TRBV9; no firm D call. The CDR3 spells CASSTPGGAGELFF. As DNA, the CDR3 is TGTGCCAGCAGCACCCCCGGTGGAGCCGGGGAGCTGTTTTTT.